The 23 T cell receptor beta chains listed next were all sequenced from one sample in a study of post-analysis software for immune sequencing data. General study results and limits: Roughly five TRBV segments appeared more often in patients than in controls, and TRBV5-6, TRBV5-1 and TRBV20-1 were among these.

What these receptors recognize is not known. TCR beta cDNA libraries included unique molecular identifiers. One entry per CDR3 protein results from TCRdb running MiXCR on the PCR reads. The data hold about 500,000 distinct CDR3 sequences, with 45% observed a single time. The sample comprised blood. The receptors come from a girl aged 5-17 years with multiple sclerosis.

In DNA form, the CDR3 reads TGCAGTGCTAGCGACGGGGAGGGCTGGAATCAGCCCCAGCATTTT. Its translation: CSASDGEGWNQPQHF. V and J are TRBV20-1 and TRBJ1-5; D not certain. Germline V lookup: CDR1 DFQATT, CDR2 SNEGSKA (reference sequence). V lost 3 bases and J lost 4, with 16 bases in between. The CDR3 loop spans 15 amino acids.

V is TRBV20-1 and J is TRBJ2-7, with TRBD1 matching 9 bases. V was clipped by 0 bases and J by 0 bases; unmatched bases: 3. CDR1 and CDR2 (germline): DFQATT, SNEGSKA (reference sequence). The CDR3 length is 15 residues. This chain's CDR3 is CSAREGGQGSYEQYF. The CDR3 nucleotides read TGCAGTGCTAGAGAGGGGGGACAGGGCTCCTACGAGCAGTACTTC.

The CDR3 DNA follows: TGCAGTGCCTCCCGGGACAGGGTCGACTGTGGCTACACCTTC. Its protein product is CSASRDRVDCGYTF. The chain couples TRBV20-1 to TRBJ1-2; 9 bases are a match to TRBD1. CDR3 size: 14 residues. CDR1 and CDR2 (germline): DFQATT, SNEGSKA (reference sequence). With 6 bases clipped from V and 7 bases from J, the junction kept 12 bases outside the gene matches.

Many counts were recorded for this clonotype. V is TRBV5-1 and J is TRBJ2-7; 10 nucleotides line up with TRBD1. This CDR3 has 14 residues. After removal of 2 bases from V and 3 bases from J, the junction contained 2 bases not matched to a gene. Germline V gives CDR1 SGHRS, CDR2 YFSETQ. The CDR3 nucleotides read TGCGCCAGCAGCTTCGGGACAGGGGTCTACGAGCAGTACTTC. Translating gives CASSFGTGVYEQYF.

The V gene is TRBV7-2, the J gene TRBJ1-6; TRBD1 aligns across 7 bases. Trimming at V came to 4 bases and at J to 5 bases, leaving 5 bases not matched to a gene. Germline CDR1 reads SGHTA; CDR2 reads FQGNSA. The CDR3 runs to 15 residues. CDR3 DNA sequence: TGTGCCAGCAGCTCTCGGACAGGCAATAATTCACCCCTCCACTTT. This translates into CASSSRTGNNSPLHF.

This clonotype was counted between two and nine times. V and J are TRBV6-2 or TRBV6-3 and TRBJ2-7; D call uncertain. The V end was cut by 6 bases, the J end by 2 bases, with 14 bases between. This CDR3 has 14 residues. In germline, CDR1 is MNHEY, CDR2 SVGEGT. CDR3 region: CASRPPARAYEQYF. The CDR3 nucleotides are TGTGCCAGCAGGCCCCCCGCTAGAGCCTACGAGCAGTACTTC.

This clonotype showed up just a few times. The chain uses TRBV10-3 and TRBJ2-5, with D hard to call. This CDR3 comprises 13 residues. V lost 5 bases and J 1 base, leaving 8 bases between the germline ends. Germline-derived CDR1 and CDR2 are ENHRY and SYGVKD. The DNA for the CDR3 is TGTGCCATCAGTTCGACGGGCCAAGAGACCCAGTACTTC. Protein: CAISSTGQETQYF.

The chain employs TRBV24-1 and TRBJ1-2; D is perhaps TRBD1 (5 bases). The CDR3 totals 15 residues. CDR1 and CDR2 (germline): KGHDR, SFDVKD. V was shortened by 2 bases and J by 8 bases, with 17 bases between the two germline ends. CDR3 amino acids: CATSDSGRVIEGYTF. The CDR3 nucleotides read TGTGCCACCAGTGATTCGGGCAGGGTTATAGAAGGCTACACCTTC.

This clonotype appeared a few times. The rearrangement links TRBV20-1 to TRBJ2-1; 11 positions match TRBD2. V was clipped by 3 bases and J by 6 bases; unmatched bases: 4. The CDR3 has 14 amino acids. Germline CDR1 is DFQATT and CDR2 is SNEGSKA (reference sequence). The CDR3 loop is CSARNSGRVNEQFF. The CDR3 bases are TGCAGTGCTAGGAATAGCGGGAGGGTCAATGAGCAGTTCTTC.

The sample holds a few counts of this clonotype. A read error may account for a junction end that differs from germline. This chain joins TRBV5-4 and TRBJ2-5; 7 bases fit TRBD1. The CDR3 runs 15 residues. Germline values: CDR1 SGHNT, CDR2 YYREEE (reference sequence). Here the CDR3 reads CASSLGQLGVETQYF. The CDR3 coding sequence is TGTGCCAGTAGCTTGGGACAGCTGGGAGTGGAGACCCAGTACTTC.

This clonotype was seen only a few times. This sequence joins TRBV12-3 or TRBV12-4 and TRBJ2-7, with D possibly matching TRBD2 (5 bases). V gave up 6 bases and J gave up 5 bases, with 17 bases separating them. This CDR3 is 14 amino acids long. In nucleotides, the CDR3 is TGTGCCAGCAGGCTTGGGCTAGCCGGCGACGAGCAGTACTTC. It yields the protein CASRLGLAGDEQYF.

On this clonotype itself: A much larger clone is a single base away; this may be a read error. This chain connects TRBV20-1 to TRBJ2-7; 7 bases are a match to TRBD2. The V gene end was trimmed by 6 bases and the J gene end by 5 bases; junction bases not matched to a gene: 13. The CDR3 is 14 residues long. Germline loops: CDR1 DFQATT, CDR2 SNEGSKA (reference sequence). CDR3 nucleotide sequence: TGCAGTGCCATCCCCCGGGAGGCTTCCCACGAGCAGTACTTC. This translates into CSAIPREASHEQYF.

CDR3 sequence reads: CASSPRGLSYEQYF. In nucleotides, the CDR3 is TGTGCCAGCAGTCCCCGGGGGCTATCCTACGAGCAGTACTTC. The chain employs TRBV5-4 and TRBJ2-7; TRBD1 or TRBD2 may be the D gene (6 bases each). Germline CDR1 reads SGHNT; CDR2 reads YYREEE (reference sequence). CDR3 length: 14 amino acids. The V end was cut by 5 bases, the J end by 1 base, with 13 bases between.

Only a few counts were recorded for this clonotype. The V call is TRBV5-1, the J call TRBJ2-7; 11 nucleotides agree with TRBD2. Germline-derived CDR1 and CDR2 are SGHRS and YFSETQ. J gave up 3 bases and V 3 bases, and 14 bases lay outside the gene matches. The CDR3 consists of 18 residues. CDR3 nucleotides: TGCGCCAGCAGCTCAGCTGGGACTAGCGGCGCCTCGGGCTACGAGCAGTACTTC. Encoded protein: CASSSAGTSGASGYEQYF.

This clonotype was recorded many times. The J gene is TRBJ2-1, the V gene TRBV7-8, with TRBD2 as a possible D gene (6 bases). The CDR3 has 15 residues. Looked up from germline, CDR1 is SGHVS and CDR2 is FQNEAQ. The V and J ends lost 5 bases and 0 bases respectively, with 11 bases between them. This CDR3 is CASSLSGNSYNEQFF. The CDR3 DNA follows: TGTGCCAGCAGCCTTAGCGGTAACTCCTACAATGAGCAGTTCTTC.

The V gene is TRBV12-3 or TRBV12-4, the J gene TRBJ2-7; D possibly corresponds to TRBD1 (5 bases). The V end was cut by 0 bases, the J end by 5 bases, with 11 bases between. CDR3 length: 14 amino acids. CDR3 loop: CASSLASRVDEQYF. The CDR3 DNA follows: TGTGCCAGCAGTTTAGCGTCCAGGGTCGACGAGCAGTACTTC.

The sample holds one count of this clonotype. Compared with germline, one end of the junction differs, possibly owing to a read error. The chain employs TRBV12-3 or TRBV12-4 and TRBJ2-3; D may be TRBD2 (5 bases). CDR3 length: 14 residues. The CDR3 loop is CASSLGEGVGTEYF. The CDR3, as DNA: TGTGCCAGCAGTTTAGGTGAGGGCGTTGGTACGGAGTATTTT.

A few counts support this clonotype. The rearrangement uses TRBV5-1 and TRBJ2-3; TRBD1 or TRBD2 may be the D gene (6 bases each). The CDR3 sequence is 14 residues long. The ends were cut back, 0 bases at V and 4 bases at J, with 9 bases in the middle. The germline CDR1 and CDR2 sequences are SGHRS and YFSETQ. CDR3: CASSLGRGSDTQYF. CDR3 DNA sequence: TGCGCCAGCAGCTTGGGGAGGGGGTCAGATACGCAGTATTTT. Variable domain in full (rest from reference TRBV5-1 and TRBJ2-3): KAGVTQTPRYLIKTRGQQVTLSCSPISGHRSVSWYQQTPGQGLQFLFEYFSETQRNKGNFPGRFSGRQFSNSRSEMNVSTLELGDSALYLCASSLGRGSDTQYFGPGTRLTVL.

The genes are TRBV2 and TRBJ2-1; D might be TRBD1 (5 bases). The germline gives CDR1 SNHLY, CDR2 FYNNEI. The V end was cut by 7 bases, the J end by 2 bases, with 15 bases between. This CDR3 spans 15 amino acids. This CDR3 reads CASKVWGSTYNEQFF. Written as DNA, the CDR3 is TGTGCCAGCAAGGTCTGGGGCAGCACCTACAATGAGCAGTTCTTC.

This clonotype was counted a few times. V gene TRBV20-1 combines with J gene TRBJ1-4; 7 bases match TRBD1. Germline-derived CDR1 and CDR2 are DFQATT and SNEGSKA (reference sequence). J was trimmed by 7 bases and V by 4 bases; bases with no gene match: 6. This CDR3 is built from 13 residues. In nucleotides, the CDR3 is TGCAGTGCTACGACAGGGCGCGGTGAAAAACTGTTTTTT. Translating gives CSATTGRGEKLFF.

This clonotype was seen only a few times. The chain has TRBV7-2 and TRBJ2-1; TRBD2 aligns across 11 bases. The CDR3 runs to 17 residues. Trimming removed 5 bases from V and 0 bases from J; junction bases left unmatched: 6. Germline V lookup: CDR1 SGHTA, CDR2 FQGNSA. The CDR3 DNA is TGTGCCAGCAGCCCCGGACTAGCGGGCCCCTCCTACAATGAGCAGTTCTTC. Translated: CASSPGLAGPSYNEQFF.

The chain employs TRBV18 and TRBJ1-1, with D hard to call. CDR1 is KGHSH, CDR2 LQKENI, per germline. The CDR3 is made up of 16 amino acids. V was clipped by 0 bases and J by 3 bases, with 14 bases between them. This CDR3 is CASSPPRFSVDTEAFF. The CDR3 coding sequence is TGTGCCAGCTCACCACCTAGGTTTTCGGTTGACACTGAAGCTTTCTTT. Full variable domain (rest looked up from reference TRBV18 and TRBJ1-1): NAGVMQNPRHLVRRRGQEARLRCSPMKGHSHVYWYRQLPEEGLKFMVYLQKENIIDESGMPKERFSAEFPKEGPSILRIQQVVRGDSAAYFCASSPPRFSVDTEAFFGQGTRLTVV.

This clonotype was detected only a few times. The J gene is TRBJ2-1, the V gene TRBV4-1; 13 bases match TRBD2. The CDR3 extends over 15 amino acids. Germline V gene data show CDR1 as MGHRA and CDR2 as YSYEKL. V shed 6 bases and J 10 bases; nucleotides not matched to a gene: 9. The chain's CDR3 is CASSPGTSGTWEQFF. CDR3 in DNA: TGCGCCAGCAGTCCCGGGACTAGCGGGACATGGGAGCAGTTCTTC.